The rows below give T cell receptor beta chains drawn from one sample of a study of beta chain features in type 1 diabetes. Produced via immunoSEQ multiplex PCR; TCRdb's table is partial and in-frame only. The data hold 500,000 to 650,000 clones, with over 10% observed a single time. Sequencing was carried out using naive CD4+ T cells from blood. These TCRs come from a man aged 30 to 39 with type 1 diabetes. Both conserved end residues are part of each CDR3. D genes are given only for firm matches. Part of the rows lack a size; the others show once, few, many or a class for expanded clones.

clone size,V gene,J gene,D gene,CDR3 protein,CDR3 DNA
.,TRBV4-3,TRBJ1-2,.,CASSPTAGTNYGYTF,TGCGCCAGCAGCCCGACAGCGGGGACTAACTATGGCTACACCTTC
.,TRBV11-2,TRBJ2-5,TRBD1,CASSPGQGEETQYF,TGTGCCAGCAGTCCGGGACAGGGTGAAGAGACCCAGTACTTC
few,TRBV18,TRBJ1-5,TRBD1,CASSPQGQGNQPQHF,TGTGCCAGCTCACCGCAAGGACAGGGGAATCAGCCCCAGCATTTT
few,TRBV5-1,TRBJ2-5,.,CASSSDSAQTQYF,TGCGCCAGCAGCTCTGACAGTGCCCAGACCCAGTACTTC
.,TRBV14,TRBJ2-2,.,CASSLSGTTGELFF,TGTGCCAGCAGCCTATCGGGGACAACCGGGGAGCTGTTTTTT
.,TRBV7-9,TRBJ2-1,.,CASSLAGAVQFF,TGTGCCAGCAGCTTGGCAGGGGCGGTGCAGTTCTTC
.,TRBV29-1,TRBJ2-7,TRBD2,CSGGPRGDEQYF,TGCAGCGGGGGCCCTCGGGGGGACGAGCAGTACTTC
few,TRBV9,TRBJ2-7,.,CASSVGDPAGREQYF,TGTGCCAGCAGCGTAGGAGATCCGGCCGGGCGAGAGCAGTACTTC
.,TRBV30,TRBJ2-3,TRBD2,CAWSDLAGGRTDTQYF,TGTGCCTGGAGTGATCTAGCGGGGGGCCGCACAGATACGCAGTATTTT
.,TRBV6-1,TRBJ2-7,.,CASSPVGVEQYF,TGTGCCAGCAGTCCGGTGGGGGTCGAGCAGTACTTC
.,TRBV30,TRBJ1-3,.,CACSGPISGNTIYF,TGTGCCTGCTCGGGACCGATCTCTGGAAACACCATATATTTT
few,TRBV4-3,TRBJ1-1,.,CASSQAEGKAFF,TGCGCCAGCAGCCAAGCGGAAGGGAAAGCTTTCTTT
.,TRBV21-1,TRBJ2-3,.,CASSKALDRASTDTQYF,TGTGCCAGCAGCAAAGCGCTGGACAGGGCCAGCACAGATACGCAGTATTTT
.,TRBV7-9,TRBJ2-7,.,CASSENNAPGEQYF,TGTGCCAGCAGCGAAAACAACGCCCCGGGCGAGCAGTACTTC
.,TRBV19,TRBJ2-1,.,CASSTASSYNEQFF,TGTGCCAGTAGTACAGCAAGCTCCTACAATGAGCAGTTCTTC
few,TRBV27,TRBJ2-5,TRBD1,CASSLGGQGGQETQYF,TGTGCCAGCAGTTTAGGGGGACAGGGGGGACAAGAGACCCAGTACTTC
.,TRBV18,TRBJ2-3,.,CASSPTDPSTDTQYF,TGTGCCAGCTCACCGACAGACCCGAGCACAGATACGCAGTATTTT
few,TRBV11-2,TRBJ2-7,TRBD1,CASSFPGTGLGYEQYF,TGTGCCAGCAGTTTCCCCGGGACAGGCCTGGGCTACGAGCAGTACTTC
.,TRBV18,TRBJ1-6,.,CASSPVRGGNSPLHF,TGTGCCAGCTCACCGGTAAGGGGGGGTAATTCACCCCTCCACTTT
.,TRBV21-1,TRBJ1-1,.,CASSKKGAFF,TGTGCCAGCAGCAAAAAGGGAGCTTTCTTT
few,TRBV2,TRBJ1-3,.,CASSDPAYSGNTIYF,TGTGCCAGCAGTGACCCAGCGTACTCTGGAAACACCATATATTTT
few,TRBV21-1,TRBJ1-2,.,CASSKGTGGLKVHGYTF,TGTGCCAGCAGCAAAGGAACAGGGGGCTTAAAAGTGCATGGCTACACCTTC
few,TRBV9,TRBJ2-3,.,CASSVGSDTQYF,TGTGCCAGCAGCGTAGGGTCAGATACGCAGTATTTT
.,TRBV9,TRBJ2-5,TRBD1,CASSLTGQGEETQYF,TGTGCCAGCAGCTTAACGGGACAGGGGGAAGAGACCCAGTACTTC
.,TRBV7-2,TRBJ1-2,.,CASSLTMTLWSGYTF,TGTGCCAGCAGCTTAACAATGACCCTGTGGAGTGGCTACACCTTC
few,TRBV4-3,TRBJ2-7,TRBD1,CASSQEAQGIYEQYF,TGCGCCAGCAGCCAAGAGGCACAGGGGATCTACGAGCAGTACTTC
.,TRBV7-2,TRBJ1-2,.,CASSPPGVELYGYTF,TGTGCCAGCAGCCCCCCCGGGGTGGAATTATATGGCTACACCTTC
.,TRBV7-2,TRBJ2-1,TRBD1,CARGQESYNEQFF,TGTGCCAGGGGACAGGAGTCCTACAATGAGCAGTTCTTC
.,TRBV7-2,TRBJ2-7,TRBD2,CASSIQSGGVYEQYF,TGTGCCAGCAGCATACAAAGCGGGGGGGTGTACGAGCAGTACTTC
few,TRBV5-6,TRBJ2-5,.,CASSLAGLKETQYF,TGTGCCAGCAGCTTGGCGGGGCTAAAAGAGACCCAGTACTTC
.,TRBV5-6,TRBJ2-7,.,CASSFRGTSYEQYF,TGTGCCAGCAGCTTCCGCGGGACCTCCTACGAGCAGTACTTC
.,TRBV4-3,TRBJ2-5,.,CASSQQRRGIETQYF,TGCGCCAGCAGCCAACAACGACGAGGAATCGAGACCCAGTACTTC
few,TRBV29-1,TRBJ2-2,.,CSVVRYGAGELFF,TGCAGCGTTGTCAGATATGGGGCCGGGGAGCTGTTTTTT
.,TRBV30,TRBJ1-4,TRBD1,CAWTTGQASEKLFF,TGTGCCTGGACCACTGGACAGGCGAGTGAAAAACTGTTTTTT
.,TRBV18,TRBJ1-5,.,CASSHGSNQPQHF,TGTGCCAGCTCACACGGGAGCAATCAGCCCCAGCATTTT
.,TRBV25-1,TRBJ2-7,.,CASSEYRPTLCYEQYF,TGTGCCAGCAGTGAATATAGACCGACGCTATGCTACGAGCAGTACTTC
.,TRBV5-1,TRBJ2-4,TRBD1,CASSLGTGNIQYF,TGCGCCAGCAGCTTAGGGACAGGGAACATTCAGTACTTC
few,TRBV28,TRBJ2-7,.,CASSPREQQYF,TGTGCCAGCAGTCCCCGGGAGCAGCAGTACTTC
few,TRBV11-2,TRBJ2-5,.,CASKQGQETQYF,TGTGCCAGCAAACAGGGACAAGAGACCCAGTACTTC
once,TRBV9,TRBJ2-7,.,CASSVGEQGYEQYF,TGTGCCAGCAGCGTAGGGGAACAGGGCTACGAGCAGTACTTC
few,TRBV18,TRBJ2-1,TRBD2,CASSPGYSGGAYNEQFF,TGTGCCAGCTCACCTGGGTATAGCGGGGGGGCCTACAATGAGCAGTTCTTC
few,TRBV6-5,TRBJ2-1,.,CASSSAATPKGKQFF,TGTGCCAGCAGTTCCGCAGCGACACCGAAGGGGAAGCAGTTCTTC
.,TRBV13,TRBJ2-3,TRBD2,CASSLGTSGGHTQYF,TGTGCCAGCAGCTTAGGTACTAGCGGGGGTCATACGCAGTATTTT
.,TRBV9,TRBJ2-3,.,CASSFLAYSTDTQYF,TGTGCCAGCAGCTTTCTGGCCTACTCCACAGATACGCAGTATTTT
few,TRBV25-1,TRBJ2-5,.,CASSEYAQAEKETQYF,TGTGCCAGCAGTGAATACGCACAGGCGGAGAAAGAGACCCAGTACTTC
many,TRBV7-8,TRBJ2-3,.,CASSLEGRVVADTQYF,TGTGCCAGCAGCTTAGAAGGAAGAGTTGTCGCAGATACGCAGTATTTT
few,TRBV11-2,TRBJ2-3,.,CASSPPYRGADTQYF,TGTGCCAGCAGCCCCCCGTATAGAGGGGCAGATACGCAGTATTTT
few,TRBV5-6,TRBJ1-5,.,CASSVLGRNNQPQHF,TGTGCCAGCAGCGTCTTAGGGCGGAACAATCAGCCCCAGCATTTT
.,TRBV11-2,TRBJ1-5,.,CASSTDRYNQPQHF,TGTGCCAGCAGTACCGACAGGTACAATCAGCCCCAGCATTTT
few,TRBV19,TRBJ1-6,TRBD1,CASRTGQSSPLHF,TGTGCCAGCCGGACAGGCCAATCCTCACCCCTCCACTTT
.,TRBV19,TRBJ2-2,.,CASSIENREDTGELFF,TGTGCCAGTAGTATCGAGAACAGGGAGGACACCGGGGAGCTGTTTTTT
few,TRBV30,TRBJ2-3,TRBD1,CAWSVRWGQGSTDTQYF,TGTGCCTGGAGTGTACGCTGGGGACAGGGGTCCACAGATACGCAGTATTTT
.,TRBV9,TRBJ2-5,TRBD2,CASSPGGAGETQYF,TGTGCCAGCAGCCCCGGGGGGGCGGGGGAGACCCAGTACTTC